These 7 T cell receptor beta chains originate from one sample sequenced in a study of identical twins. TCRdb itself ran the 5' RACE reads through MiXCR, one entry per CDR3 protein. The sample yields 1.5 million or so distinct CDR3 sequences, less than 35% seen once. Sequencing was carried out using cord blood. These receptors were collected from a newborn girl in good health.

This clonotype was detected many times. The chain employs TRBV27 and TRBJ2-1; 13 bases fit TRBD2. CDR1 is MNHEY and CDR2 is SMNVEV in the germline V gene (reference sequence). V lost 6 bases, J lost 7 bases, and 3 bases stayed unmatched. The CDR3 has 14 amino acids. The CDR3 bases are TGTGCCAGCAGGACTAGCGGGGGGCGTAATGAGCAGTTCTTC. Amino acid sequence: CASRTSGGRNEQFF.

The J gene is TRBJ2-1, the V gene TRBV7-2; TRBD2 aligns across 11 bases. CDR1 SGHTA and CDR2 FQGNSA come from the germline V gene. The CDR3 totals 18 residues. The ends lost 2 bases at V and 2 bases at J; junction bases unmatched: 8. CDR3 amino acids: CTSSLIPATSGAYNEQFF. The CDR3 region has the DNA TGTACCAGCAGCTTAATACCGGCGACTAGCGGGGCCTACAATGAGCAGTTCTTC.

This clonotype was counted a few times. This chain links TRBV4-2 with TRBJ2-7; 10 nucleotides align to TRBD2. This CDR3 comprises 17 residues. Unmatched junction bases numbered 9, after V lost 0 bases and J lost 4 bases. Germline V gene data show CDR1 as LGHNA and CDR2 as YNFKEQ. CDR3 protein: CASSQDAASGGPYEQYF. CDR3 nucleotide sequence: TGTGCCAGCAGCCAAGATGCGGCTAGCGGGGGTCCTTACGAGCAGTACTTC.

The chain is built from TRBV14 and TRBJ2-1; D not certain. CDR1 is SGHDN, CDR2 FVKESK, per germline. The CDR3 sequence is 15 residues long. V was clipped by 1 base and J by 7 bases, with 14 bases between them. CDR3 sequence reads: CASSQGVARGNEQFF. CDR3 coding DNA: TGTGCCAGCAGCCAAGGGGTAGCACGTGGGAATGAGCAGTTCTTC.

Note on this clonotype: A clone one base away is much larger, so this may be a read error. The chain is built from TRBV12-3 or TRBV12-4 and TRBJ2-1; D not resolved. The end of the DNA aligns better with TRBJ2-7, so the J call may be wrong. This CDR3 is 13 amino acids long. The CDR3 sequence: CATSEVPYNEQYF. CDR3 in DNA: TGTGCCACCTCTGAGGTACCCTACAATGAGCAGTACTTC.

This rearrangement joins TRBV20-1 to TRBJ2-1; 8 nucleotides agree with TRBD2. CDR1 is DFQATT, CDR2 SNEGSKA, per germline (reference sequence). V gave up 0 bases and J gave up 4 bases; unmatched junction bases: 14. The CDR3 is made up of 18 amino acids. The chain's CDR3 is CSARDRTAGTRSYNEQFF. CDR3 bases: TGCAGTGCTAGAGATCGCACTGCCGGGACTAGATCTTACAATGAGCAGTTCTTC.

The chain joins TRBV5-1 to TRBJ1-1; 10 bases are a match to TRBD1. The CDR3 has 15 amino acids. In germline, CDR1 is SGHRS, CDR2 YFSETQ. V shed 6 bases, J shed 1 base, and the junction held 6 bases outside the gene matches. The CDR3 nucleotides read TGCGCCAGCAAACCAAGGACAGGGGGGAACACTGAAGCTTTCTTT. Translation gives CASKPRTGGNTEAFF.